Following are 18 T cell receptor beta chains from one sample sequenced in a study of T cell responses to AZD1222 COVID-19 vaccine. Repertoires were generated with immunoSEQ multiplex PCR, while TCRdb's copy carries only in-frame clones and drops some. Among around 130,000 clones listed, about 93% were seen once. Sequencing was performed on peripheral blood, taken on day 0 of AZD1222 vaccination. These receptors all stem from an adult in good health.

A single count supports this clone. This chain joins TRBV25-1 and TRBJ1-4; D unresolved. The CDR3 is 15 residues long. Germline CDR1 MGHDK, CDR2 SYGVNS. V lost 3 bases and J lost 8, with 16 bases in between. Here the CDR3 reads CASSDTGVPKEKLFF. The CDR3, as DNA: TGTGCCAGCAGTGACACCGGGGTCCCCAAGGAAAAACTGTTTTTT.

The CDR3 region is CASSLGTESYEQYF. In DNA, the CDR3 is TGTGCCAGCAGCTTGGGGACAGAGTCCTACGAGCAGTACTTC. The chain has TRBV5-4 and TRBJ2-7; perhaps TRBD1 as D (6 bases). V shed 0 bases and J shed 1 base, with 8 bases lying between them. The CDR3 runs to 14 residues. Germline V gene sequence: CDR1 SGHNT, CDR2 YYREEE (reference sequence).

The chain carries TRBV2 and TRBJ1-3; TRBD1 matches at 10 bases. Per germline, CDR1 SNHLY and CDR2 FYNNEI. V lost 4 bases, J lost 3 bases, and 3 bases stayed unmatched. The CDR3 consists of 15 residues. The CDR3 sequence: CASSGDRGGGNTIYF. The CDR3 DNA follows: TGTGCCAGCAGTGGGGACAGGGGAGGTGGAAACACCATATATTTT.

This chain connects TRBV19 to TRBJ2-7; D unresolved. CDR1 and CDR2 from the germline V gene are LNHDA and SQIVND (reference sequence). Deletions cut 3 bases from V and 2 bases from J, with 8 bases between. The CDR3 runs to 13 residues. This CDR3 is CASSIGGAYEQYF. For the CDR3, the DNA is TGTGCCAGTAGTATTGGTGGAGCCTACGAGCAGTACTTC.

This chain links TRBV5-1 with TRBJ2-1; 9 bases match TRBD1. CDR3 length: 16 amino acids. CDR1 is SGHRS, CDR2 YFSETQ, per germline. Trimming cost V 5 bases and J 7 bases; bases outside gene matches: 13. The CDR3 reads CASSWAPGQGQNEQFF. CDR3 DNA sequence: TGCGCCAGCAGTTGGGCACCGGGACAGGGACAAAATGAGCAGTTCTTC.

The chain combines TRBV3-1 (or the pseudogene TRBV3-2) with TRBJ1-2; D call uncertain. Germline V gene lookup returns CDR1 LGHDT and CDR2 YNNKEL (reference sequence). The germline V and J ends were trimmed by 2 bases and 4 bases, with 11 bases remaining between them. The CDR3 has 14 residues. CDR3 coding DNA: TGTGCCAGCAGCCAACAGAGTACGGTCTATGGCTACACCTTC. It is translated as CASSQQSTVYGYTF.

CDR3 DNA sequence: TGTGCCAGCGGGGCAGGGGTTAATTCACCCCTCCACTTT. The encoded protein is CASGAGVNSPLHF. This sequence joins TRBV6-5 and TRBJ1-6, with D perhaps TRBD1 (6 bases). The CDR3 extends over 13 amino acids. Germline values: CDR1 MNHEY, CDR2 SVGAGI. Trimming pared 8 bases from V and 6 bases from J, leaving 11 bases between.

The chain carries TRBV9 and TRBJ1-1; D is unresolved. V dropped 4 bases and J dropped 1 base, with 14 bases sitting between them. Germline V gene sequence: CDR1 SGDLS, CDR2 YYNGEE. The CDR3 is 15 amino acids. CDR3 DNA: TGTGCCAGCAGCCCCTGGTTGGGTTCGAACACTGAAGCTTTCTTT. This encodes CASSPWLGSNTEAFF.

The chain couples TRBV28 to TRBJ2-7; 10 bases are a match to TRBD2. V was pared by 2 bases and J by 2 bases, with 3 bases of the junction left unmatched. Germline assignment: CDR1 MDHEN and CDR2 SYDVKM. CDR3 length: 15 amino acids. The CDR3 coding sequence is TGTGCCAGCAGTTTAAGCGGGAGGGCAACCTACGAGCAGTACTTC. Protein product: CASSLSGRATYEQYF. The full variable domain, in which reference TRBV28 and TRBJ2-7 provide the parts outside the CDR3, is DVKVTQSSRYLVKRTGEKVFLECVQDMDHENMFWYRQDPGLGLRLIYFSYDVKMKEKGDIPEGYSVSREKKERFSLILESASTNQTSMYLCASSLSGRATYEQYFGPGTRLTVT.

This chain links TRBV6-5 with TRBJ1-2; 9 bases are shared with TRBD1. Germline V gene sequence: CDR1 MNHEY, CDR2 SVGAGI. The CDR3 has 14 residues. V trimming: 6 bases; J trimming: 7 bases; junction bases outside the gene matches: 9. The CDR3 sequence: CASSRDRVRGGYTF. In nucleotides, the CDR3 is TGTGCCAGCAGCAGGGACAGGGTCAGAGGTGGCTACACCTTC.

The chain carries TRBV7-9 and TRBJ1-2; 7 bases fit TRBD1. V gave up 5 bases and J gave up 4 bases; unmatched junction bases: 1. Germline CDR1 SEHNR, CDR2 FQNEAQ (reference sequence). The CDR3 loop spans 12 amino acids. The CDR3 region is CASSGTAYGYTF. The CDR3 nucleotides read TGTGCCAGCAGCGGGACAGCCTATGGCTACACCTTC.

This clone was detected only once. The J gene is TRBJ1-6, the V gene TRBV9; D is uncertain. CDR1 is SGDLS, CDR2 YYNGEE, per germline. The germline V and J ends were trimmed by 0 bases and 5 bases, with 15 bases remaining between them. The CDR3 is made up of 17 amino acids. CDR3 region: CASSVGGWSLNNSPLHF. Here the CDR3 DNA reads TGTGCCAGCAGCGTAGGGGGTTGGAGCCTTAATAATTCACCCCTCCACTTT.

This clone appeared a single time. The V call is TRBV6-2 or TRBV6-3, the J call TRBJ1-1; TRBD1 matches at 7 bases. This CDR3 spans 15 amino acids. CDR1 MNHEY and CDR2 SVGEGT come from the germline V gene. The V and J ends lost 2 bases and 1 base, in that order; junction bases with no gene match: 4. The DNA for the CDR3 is TGTGCCAGCAGTTACGAACAGGGGAGGAACACTGAAGCTTTCTTT. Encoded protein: CASSYEQGRNTEAFF.

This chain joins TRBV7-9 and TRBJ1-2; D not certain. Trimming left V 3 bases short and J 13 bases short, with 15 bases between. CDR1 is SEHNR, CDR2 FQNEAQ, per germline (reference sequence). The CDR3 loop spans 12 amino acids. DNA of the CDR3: TGTGCCAGCAGCTTGGCGGTCCCTGTGGCCACCTTC. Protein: CASSLAVPVATF.

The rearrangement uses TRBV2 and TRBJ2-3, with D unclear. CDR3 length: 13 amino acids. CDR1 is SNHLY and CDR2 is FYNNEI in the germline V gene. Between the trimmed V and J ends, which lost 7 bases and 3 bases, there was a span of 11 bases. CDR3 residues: CASTRDRTDTQYF. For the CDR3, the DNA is TGTGCCAGCACCCGAGACCGGACAGATACGCAGTATTTT.

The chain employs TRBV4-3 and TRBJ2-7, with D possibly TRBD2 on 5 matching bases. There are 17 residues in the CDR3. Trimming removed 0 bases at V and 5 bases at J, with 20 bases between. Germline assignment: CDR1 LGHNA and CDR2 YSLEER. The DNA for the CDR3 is TGCGCCAGCAGCCAAGATGTGGCGGGCGCCGGTCGGAACGAGCAGTACTTC. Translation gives CASSQDVAGAGRNEQYF.

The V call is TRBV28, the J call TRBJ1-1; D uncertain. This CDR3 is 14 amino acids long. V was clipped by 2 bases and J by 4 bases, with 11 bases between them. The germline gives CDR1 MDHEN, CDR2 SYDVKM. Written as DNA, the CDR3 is TGTGCCAGCAGTTTAAACGTCGCCTTCACTGAAGCTTTCTTT. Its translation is CASSLNVAFTEAFF.

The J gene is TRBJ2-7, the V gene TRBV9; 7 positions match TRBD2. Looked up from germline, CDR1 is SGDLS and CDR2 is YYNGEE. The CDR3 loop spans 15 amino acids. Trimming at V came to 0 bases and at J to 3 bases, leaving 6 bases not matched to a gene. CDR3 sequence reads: CASSVEGGGGYEQYF. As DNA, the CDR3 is TGTGCCAGCAGCGTAGAAGGCGGGGGTGGCTACGAGCAGTACTTC.